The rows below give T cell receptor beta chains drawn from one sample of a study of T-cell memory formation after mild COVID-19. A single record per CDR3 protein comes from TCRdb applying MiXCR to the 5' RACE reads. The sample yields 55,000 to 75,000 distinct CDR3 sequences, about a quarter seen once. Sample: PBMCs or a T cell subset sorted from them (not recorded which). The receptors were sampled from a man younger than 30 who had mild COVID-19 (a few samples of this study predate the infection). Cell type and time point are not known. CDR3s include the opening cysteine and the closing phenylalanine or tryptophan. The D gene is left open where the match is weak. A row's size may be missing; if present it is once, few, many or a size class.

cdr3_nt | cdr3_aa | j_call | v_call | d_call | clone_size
TGTGCATATGGAGACGCGAACACCGGGGAGCTGTTTTTT | CAYGDANTGELFF | TRBJ2-2 | TRBV7-9 | - | many
TGTGCCAGCAGCGTAGGGTCCGCTTCGGGCACTGAAGCTTTCTTT | CASSVGSASGTEAFF | TRBJ1-1 | TRBV9 | - | many
TGTGCCAGCAGCCAACACACGGGACAGGGGGCGGTCGGTGAAAAACTGTTTTTT | CASSQHTGQGAVGEKLFF | TRBJ1-4 | TRBV4-2 | TRBD1 | few
TGTGCCAGCAGCGAACAGGGCCCTGAGGGGGCTTTCTTT | CASSEQGPEGAFF | TRBJ1-1 | TRBV7-6 | - | -
TGTGCCAGCAGCTTAGTCCCAGGGGAATGTGCCGGGGAGCTGTTTTTT | CASSLVPGECAGELFF | TRBJ2-2 | TRBV7-4 | - | -
TGCGCCAGCAGCCAAGGACTAGCGGGGGGGCCTAGCACAGATACGCAGTATTTT | CASSQGLAGGPSTDTQYF | TRBJ2-3 | TRBV4-3 | TRBD2 | -
TGTGCCAGCAGCCATCCTACAGGGGACGCCGGGGAGCTGTTTTTT | CASSHPTGDAGELFF | TRBJ2-2 | TRBV4-2 | TRBD1 | -
TGTGCCAGCAGCTTAGTTGGAGTTGAGCAGTTCTTC | CASSLVGVEQFF | TRBJ2-1 | TRBV7-8 | - | few
TGTGCCAGCAGCTTGTATGGTCAGGCCGTGGATGGCTACACCTTC | CASSLYGQAVDGYTF | TRBJ1-2 | TRBV5-5 | - | -
TGTGCCACTCTAGCGGGTGAGACCCAGTACTTC | CATLAGETQYF | TRBJ2-5 | TRBV19 | TRBD2 | -
TGCAGCGCTGTTAGTAGGCGAGAGACCCAGTACTTC | CSAVSRRETQYF | TRBJ2-5 | TRBV29-1 | - | many
TGTGCCAGCAGTTACATCTCCCAAGAGACCCAGTACTTC | CASSYISQETQYF | TRBJ2-5 | TRBV6-5 | - | -
TGTGCCAGCGGGACAGGGAAAAGCCAGCGAAACACCATATATTTT | CASGTGKSQRNTIYF | TRBJ1-3 | TRBV12-3/TRBV12-4 | TRBD1 | -
TGCAGCGCGCTACTAGTAGAGGGGAATGAGCAGTTCTTC | CSALLVEGNEQFF | TRBJ2-1 | TRBV29-1 | - | -